The next 14 T cell receptor beta chains were all read from a single sample in a study of blood T cell repertoires in COVID-19. Sequencing used immunoSEQ multiplex PCR; TCRdb keeps in-frame clones, though not all of them. Seen here are 110,000 to 150,000 clones, roughly 85% observed once, and the top ten hold just under 3%. The sample consisted of peripheral blood. The receptors shown here come from a man in his fifties with acute or convalescent COVID-19.

V is TRBV29-1 and J is TRBJ1-5; perhaps TRBD1 as D (5 bases). CDR1 and CDR2 (germline): SQVTM, ANQGSEA. V was cut by 0 bases and J by 9 bases, with 12 bases left in between. This CDR3 has 13 residues. CDR3 loop: CSVEEEGVGPQHF. The DNA of the CDR3 is TGCAGCGTTGAAGAGGAAGGGGTCGGGCCCCAGCATTTT. Filled out from reference TRBV29-1 and TRBJ1-5, the complete variable domain reads SAVISQKPSRDICQRGTSLTIQCQVDSQVTMMFWYRQQPGQSLTLIATANQGSEATYESGFVIDKFPISRPNLTFSTLTVSNMSPEDSSIYLCSVEEEGVGPQHFGDGTRLSIL.

The CDR3 DNA reads as TGCGCCAGCAGTGCTCTGGCGGGGGGGGATACGCAGTATTTT. Its protein is CASSALAGGDTQYF. This chain uses TRBV10-1 with TRBJ2-3, with TRBD2 matching 9 bases. V trimming: 4 bases; J trimming: 6 bases; junction bases outside the gene matches: 5. The CDR3 is 14 amino acids. CDR1 is WNHNN, CDR2 SYGVQD, per germline (reference sequence).

The gene calls are TRBV9 and TRBJ2-1, with 11 bases matching TRBD2. V was pared by 4 bases and J by 4 bases, with 4 bases of the junction left unmatched. The CDR3 extends over 15 amino acids. Germline assignment: CDR1 SGDLS and CDR2 YYNGEE. The CDR3 DNA is TGTGCCAGCAGCCACACTAGCGGGAGTTACAATGAGCAGTTCTTC. This sequence encodes CASSHTSGSYNEQFF.

This chain connects TRBV5-1 to TRBJ1-2; D is unclear. The CDR3 runs to 13 residues. The germline V gene encodes CDR1 SGHRS and CDR2 YFSETQ. The germline V and J ends were trimmed by 6 bases and 3 bases, with 12 bases remaining between them. Here the CDR3 reads CASTRGEDYGYTF. Written as DNA, the CDR3 is TGCGCCAGCACCCGGGGAGAGGACTATGGCTACACCTTC.

This clone has just a few counts. The rearrangement uses TRBV6-5 and TRBJ1-2, with TRBD1 matching over 9 bases. The CDR3 is made up of 14 amino acids. Germline CDR1 is MNHEY and CDR2 is SVGAGI. The V segment lost 5 bases and the J segment 7 bases; nucleotides outside the gene matches: 8. The CDR3 spells CASSSRQGDFGYTF. In DNA form, the CDR3 reads TGTGCCAGCAGTAGTAGACAGGGGGATTTTGGCTACACCTTC.

The rearrangement joins TRBV28 to TRBJ2-2, with D unclear. Trimming cost V 5 bases and J 5 bases, with 12 bases left between them. The CDR3 contains 14 residues. Germline lookup yields CDR1 MDHEN and CDR2 SYDVKM. CDR3 bases: TGTGCCAGCAGTGCCGCCCGGTGGACCGGGGAGCTGTTTTTT. Its translation is CASSAARWTGELFF.

This chain links TRBV5-1 with TRBJ2-1; D perhaps matches TRBD2 (5 bases). Germline-derived CDR1 and CDR2 are SGHRS and YFSETQ. The ends were cut back, 2 bases at V and 6 bases at J, with 12 bases in the middle. The CDR3 loop spans 14 amino acids. CDR3 nucleotide sequence: TGCGCCAGCAGCTTTACGGGATCAGCCAATGAGCAGTTCTTC. Its protein is CASSFTGSANEQFF.

This clone was detected once. This chain connects TRBV6-5 to TRBJ2-7; 9 bases align to TRBD1. J lost 4 bases, V lost 5 bases, and 3 bases had no gene match. Germline CDR1 is MNHEY and CDR2 is SVGAGI. CDR3 size: 13 residues. CDR3 DNA sequence: TGTGCCAGCAGTCGGGACAGGGAATACGAGCAGTACTTC. Protein product: CASSRDREYEQYF.

This clone was counted once. This chain joins TRBV18 and TRBJ1-3, with D hard to call. Trimming shortened V by 3 bases and J by 0 bases, and 12 bases separated the two germline ends. The CDR3 length is 16 residues. Germline V gene lookup returns CDR1 KGHSH and CDR2 LQKENI. In DNA, the CDR3 is TGTGCCAGCTCACCGAACGCAGGCCGCTCTGGAAACACCATATATTTT. Encoded protein: CASSPNAGRSGNTIYF.

The rearrangement joins TRBV11-3 to TRBJ1-4, with TRBD1 as a possible D gene (5 bases). Germline V gene sequence: CDR1 SGHNT, CDR2 YENEEA. The CDR3 sequence is 12 residues long. V lost 5 bases and J 8 bases, leaving 9 bases between the germline ends. The CDR3, as DNA: TGTGCCAGCAGCACCCGACAGGAAAAACTGTTTTTT. Translating it yields CASSTRQEKLFF.

This sequence joins TRBV19 and TRBJ2-7; D might be TRBD1 (6 bases). Trimming pared 5 bases from V and 5 bases from J, leaving 13 bases between. The CDR3 sequence is 13 residues long. CDR1 and CDR2 (germline): LNHDA, SQIVND (reference sequence). CDR3 nucleotide sequence: TGTGCCAGTAGTCCGAAGACAGGTGACGAGCAGTACTTC. Protein sequence: CASSPKTGDEQYF.

The CDR3 nucleotides read TGTGCCACCAGTGACTGGACAGGGGGAAGAACTGAAGCTTTCTTT. Protein product: CATSDWTGGRTEAFF. The chain uses TRBV24-1 and TRBJ1-1; TRBD1 matches at 10 bases. This CDR3 is 15 amino acids long. Germline CDR1 reads KGHDR; CDR2 reads SFDVKD. Trimming at V came to 4 bases and at J to 5 bases, leaving 6 bases not matched to a gene.

V and J are TRBV27 and TRBJ1-1; D is possibly TRBD1 (6 bases). Trimming cost V 5 bases and J 6 bases, with 10 bases left between them. This CDR3 is 12 amino acids long. Looked up from germline, CDR1 is MNHEY and CDR2 is SMNVEV (reference sequence). CDR3 residues: CASSPGGPEAFF. In nucleotides, the CDR3 is TGTGCCAGCAGTCCCGGGGGGCCTGAAGCTTTCTTT.

The CDR3 sequence is CASSSRDRAYEQYF. CDR3 sequence (DNA): TGTGCCAGCAGTTCCCGGGACAGGGCCTACGAGCAGTACTTC. The chain couples TRBV27 to TRBJ2-7, with 9 bases aligning to TRBD1. The germline CDR1 and CDR2 sequences are MNHEY and SMNVEV (reference sequence). There are 14 residues in the CDR3. V dropped 4 bases and J dropped 2; count of bases not matched to a gene: 3.